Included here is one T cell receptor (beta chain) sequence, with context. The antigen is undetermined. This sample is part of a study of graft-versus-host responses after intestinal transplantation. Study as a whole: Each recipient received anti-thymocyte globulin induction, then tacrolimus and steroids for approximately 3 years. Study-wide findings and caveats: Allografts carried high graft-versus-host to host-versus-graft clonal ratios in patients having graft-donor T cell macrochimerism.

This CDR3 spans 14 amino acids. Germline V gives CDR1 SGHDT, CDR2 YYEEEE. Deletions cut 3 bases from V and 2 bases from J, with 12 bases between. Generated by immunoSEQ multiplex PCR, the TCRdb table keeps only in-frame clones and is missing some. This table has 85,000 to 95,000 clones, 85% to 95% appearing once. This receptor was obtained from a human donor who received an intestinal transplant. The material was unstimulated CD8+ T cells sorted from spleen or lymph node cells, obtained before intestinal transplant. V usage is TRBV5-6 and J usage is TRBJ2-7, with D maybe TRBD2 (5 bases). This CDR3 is CASSSGPGTYEQYF. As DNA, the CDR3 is TGTGCCAGCAGCTCAGGTCCGGGAACCTACGAGCAGTACTTC.